This T cell receptor beta chain was recovered during a study of shared clonotypes between healthy human individuals. Notes on this clone: The antigen is not known.

Overall study findings and caveats: It was the non-shared clonotypes that had lower generation probabilities than clonotypes shared by all four donors.

Deep was the level used in running the assay. Sorted-subset replicate PCRs used about 190 ng of genomic DNA. This amount corresponded to about 29,000 T cell genomes. TCRdb keeps only in-frame clones here, not all; method: immunoSEQ multiplex PCR. The sample consists of around 2.1 million clones, just over 90% of them appearing once. It was CD45RO-negative cells, positively selected for CCR7, that made up naive CD8 cells, with terminally differentiated effector memory CD45RA+ cells excluded. Germline V gives CDR1 SQVTM, CDR2 ANQGSEA. The CDR3 is 15 residues long. Trimming took off 3 bases at V and 7 bases at J, with 20 bases between the two ends.

The chain is built from TRBV29-1 and TRBJ2-3, with D uncertain. This TCR came from a man aged 18 to 35 in good health. Some clones in this sample may be carry-over from other donors' samples. Sequences were obtained from naive CD8+ T cells from PBMCs. The chain's CDR3 is CSVEWVSRVGYTQYF. The CDR3 DNA follows: TGCAGCGTTGAGTGGGTTTCTAGGGTTGGTTATACGCAGTATTTT.